These 17 T cell receptor beta chains were all obtained from the same sample, sequenced in a study of blood T cell repertoires in COVID-19. Assay used: immunoSEQ multiplex PCR; TCRdb lists only in-frame clones, some missing. The sample includes about 98,000 clones, about 80% of them seen just once. The source material was peripheral blood. Receptors were obtained from a man in his sixties or seventies with active or convalescent COVID-19.

The V call is TRBV11-2, the J call TRBJ1-1; D gene ambiguous. The germline V gene encodes CDR1 SGHAT and CDR2 FQNNGV. This CDR3 is 12 amino acids long. Trimming removed 1 base at V and 4 bases at J, with 4 bases between. In DNA, the CDR3 is TGTGCCAGCAGCTTAGTGGCCACTGAAGCTTTCTTT. This sequence encodes CASSLVATEAFF.

V and J are TRBV5-1 and TRBJ1-2; 9 nucleotides match TRBD1. This CDR3 has 14 amino acids. Losses at the gene ends were 1 base for V and 8 bases for J; bases not matched to a gene: 6. Germline V gives CDR1 SGHRS, CDR2 YFSETQ. The CDR3 reads CASSLLQGAGGYTF. The CDR3 coding sequence is TGCGCCAGCAGCTTGTTACAGGGGGCCGGAGGCTACACCTTC.

In this sample, this clone turned up a few times. The chain links TRBV11-2 to TRBJ2-7; 12 bases fit TRBD2. Germline CDR1 and CDR2: SGHAT and FQNNGV. The V gene end was trimmed by 4 bases and the J gene end by 2 bases; junction bases not matched to a gene: 3. The CDR3 extends over 15 amino acids. This CDR3 reads CASSSGLAGPYEQYF. The CDR3 DNA sequence: TGTGCCAGCAGCTCCGGACTAGCGGGGCCCTACGAGCAGTACTTC.

The CDR3 region has the DNA TGTGCCAGCTCACTACAGGGGGCAAAAAACACCGGGGAGCTGTTTTTT. This sequence encodes CASSLQGAKNTGELFF. The V and J genes are TRBV18 and TRBJ2-2, with 9 bases identical to TRBD1. Germline lookup yields CDR1 KGHSH and CDR2 LQKENI. This CDR3 comprises 16 residues. V lost 4 bases, J lost 2 bases, and 5 bases stayed unmatched.

This chain joins TRBV5-8 and TRBJ2-5; possible D gene TRBD2, 5 bases. CDR1 is SGHTS and CDR2 is YDEGEE in the germline V gene. This CDR3 has 17 amino acids. Trimming removed 3 bases from V and 4 bases from J, with 22 bases in between. CDR3 coding DNA: TGTGCCAGCAGCTCTACCGTAGCCTATGGAGGATCAGAGACCCAGTACTTC. It is translated as CASSSTVAYGGSETQYF. Full variable domain (missing parts from reference TRBV5-8 and TRBJ2-5): EAGVTQSPTHLIKTRGQQATLRCSPISGHTSVYWYQQALGLGLQFLLWYDEGEERNRGNFPPRFSGRQFPNYSSELNVNALELEDSALYLCASSSTVAYGGSETQYFGPGTRLLVL.

The J gene is TRBJ2-5, the V gene TRBV7-6, with D tentatively TRBD1 (5 bases). V was trimmed by 4 bases and J by 2 bases, leaving 8 bases between them. This CDR3 is 13 amino acids long. Germline CDR1 and CDR2: SGHVS and FNYEAQ. The CDR3 loop reads CASSSRVQETQYF. The CDR3 nucleotides are TGTGCCAGCAGCTCCAGGGTACAAGAGACCCAGTACTTC.

In its sample, this clone was seen a few times. The CDR3 loop is CASSLGEEAFF. As DNA, the CDR3 is TGTGCCAGCAGTTTAGGCGAGGAAGCTTTCTTT. The chain links TRBV12-3 or TRBV12-4 to TRBJ1-1, with D uncertain. This CDR3 has 11 amino acids. Between the trimmed V and J ends, which lost 1 base and 8 bases, there was a span of 5 bases.

J is TRBJ2-3 and V is TRBV12-5, with 14 bases lining up with TRBD2. V gave up 5 bases and J gave up 3 bases; unmatched junction bases: 4. In germline, CDR1 is LGHNT, CDR2 FRNRAP. This CDR3 contains 16 residues. CDR3: CASGPGTSGGTDTQYF. Written as DNA, the CDR3 is TGTGCTAGTGGTCCCGGGACTAGCGGGGGTACAGATACGCAGTATTTT. Complete variable domain (other parts from reference TRBV12-5 and TRBJ2-3): DARVTQTPRHKVTEMGQEVTMRCQPILGHNTVFWYRQTMMQGLELLAYFRNRAPLDDSGMPKDRFSAEMPDATLATLKIQPSEPRDSAVYFCASGPGTSGGTDTQYFGPGTRLTVL.

This chain connects TRBV24-1 to TRBJ2-1, with 8 bases that match TRBD1. V shed 5 bases and J 8 bases; nucleotides not matched to a gene: 13. The CDR3 is 16 amino acids. Germline V lookup: CDR1 KGHDR, CDR2 SFDVKD. The CDR3 nucleotides read TGTGCCACCAGTGGGAAAGGCAGGGGGCCTTGGGATGAGCAGTTCTTC. Protein: CATSGKGRGPWDEQFF.

The genes are TRBV7-2 and TRBJ2-7, with D possibly TRBD2 on 5 matching bases. Germline CDR1 SGHTA, CDR2 FQGNSA. Trimming took off 1 base at V and 2 bases at J, with 9 bases between the two ends. The CDR3 covers 14 residues. CDR3 bases: TGTGCCAGCAGCTTAGGGCGGCGGGCCTACGAGCAGTACTTC. This codes for CASSLGRRAYEQYF.

The rearrangement joins TRBV19 to TRBJ2-7; TRBD1 aligns across 9 bases. Germline CDR1 LNHDA, CDR2 SQIVND (reference sequence). V trimming: 4 bases; J trimming: 3 bases; junction bases outside the gene matches: 7. This CDR3 region has 15 residues. CDR3 nucleotide sequence: TGTGCCAGTAGTAGGGCTTTGGGACAGGGCTACGAGCAGTACTTC. Its protein product is CASSRALGQGYEQYF.

This sequence joins TRBV9 and TRBJ2-3; TRBD1 agrees at 8 bases. J was trimmed by 1 base and V by 1 base; bases with no gene match: 8. The germline V gene has CDR1 SGDLS and CDR2 YYNGEE. The CDR3 covers 17 residues. CDR3 nucleotide sequence: TGTGCCAGCAGCGTAACCCCCCCGGACAGGGGCACAGATACGCAGTATTTT. It translates to CASSVTPPDRGTDTQYF. The full variable domain, with the rest looked up from reference TRBV9 and TRBJ2-3, is DSGVTQTPKHLITATGQRVTLRCSPRSGDLSVYWYQQSLDQGLQFLIQYYNGEERAKGNILERFSAQQFPDLHSELNLSSLELGDSALYFCASSVTPPDRGTDTQYFGPGTRLTVL.

The V and J genes are TRBV4-3 and TRBJ1-4; TRBD1 agrees at 9 bases. Germline V CDR1 and CDR2: LGHNA, YSLEER. CDR3 length: 14 residues. Trimming cost V 3 bases and J 6 bases; bases outside gene matches: 2. The CDR3 loop is CASSQGQGYEKLFF. In nucleotides, the CDR3 is TGCGCCAGCAGCCAGGGACAGGGTTATGAAAAACTGTTTTTT.

The chain joins TRBV6-5 to TRBJ1-2, with 10 bases fitting TRBD1. V dropped 7 bases and J dropped 8; count of bases not matched to a gene: 7. The CDR3 length is 13 residues. The germline CDR1 and CDR2 sequences are MNHEY and SVGAGI. CDR3: CASTWGQGWGYTF. Written as DNA, the CDR3 is TGTGCCAGCACCTGGGGACAGGGGTGGGGCTACACCTTC.

The rearrangement joins TRBV14 to TRBJ2-1; TRBD2 agrees at 8 bases. V trimming: 4 bases; J trimming: 1 base; junction bases outside the gene matches: 6. CDR1 is SGHDN and CDR2 is FVKESK in the germline V gene. The CDR3 totals 16 residues. This chain's CDR3 is CASSPAGLGSYNEQFF. In DNA form, the CDR3 reads TGTGCCAGCAGCCCAGCGGGACTAGGGTCCTACAATGAGCAGTTCTTC.

This clone was seen just once. V is TRBV7-2 and J is TRBJ2-1, with 10 positions matching TRBD2. The CDR3 sequence is 14 residues long. V shed 5 bases and J 6 bases; nucleotides not matched to a gene: 4. CDR1 and CDR2 from the germline V gene are SGHTA and FQGNSA. The CDR3 loop reads CASSNSGGPNEQFF. For the CDR3, the DNA is TGTGCCAGCAGCAATAGCGGGGGGCCCAATGAGCAGTTCTTC.

The V gene is TRBV14, the J gene TRBJ1-2; 10 positions agree with TRBD1. This CDR3 comprises 15 residues. Unmatched junction bases numbered 2, after V lost 0 bases and J lost 4 bases. CDR1 and CDR2 (germline): SGHDN, FVKESK. CDR3 loop: CASSQETGGRYGYTF. CDR3 bases: TGTGCCAGCAGCCAAGAGACAGGGGGCCGCTATGGCTACACCTTC.